The sequence of this T cell receptor (beta chain) was determined in a study of beta chain features in type 1 diabetes (dated by TCRdb to 2016 to 2018). Describing the broader study: Patients and healthy donors did not differ in mean age, gender distribution, total cell number or subset yield. A total of over 90,000,000 sorted cells were examined across all samples, and a strong correlation was observed between cell number per subset and RNA yield. In the study, recently diagnosed type 1 diabetes patients and matched healthy donors were compared on the TCRB repertoires of their sorted circulating CD4+ T cell subsets. Regulatory and stem cell-like memory subsets were isolated from only 8 patients and roughly eight healthy donors, whereas naive and central memory subsets came from all 30 or so donors.

Reading the germline V gene gives CDR1 SQVTM and CDR2 ANQGSEA. The V and J ends are trimmed by 7 bases and 6 bases, leaving 16 bases between them. The CDR3 sequence holds 12 residues, the cysteine and phenylalanine included. Only CDR3 DNA remains: 36 bases, in frame from the first base. Overall results and qualifications from the work: Type 1 diabetes patients showed a moderate but significant shortening of TCRB CDR3 length in all four CD4+ subsets. PCR may preferentially amplify shorter templates, but because patient and control samples were amplified and corrected together, any resulting skew would affect both groups equally. Because the HLA sub-analyses included only small numbers of individuals, any influence of HLA type on TCRB rearrangement was left unresolved. Because cDNA rather than genomic DNA was sequenced, highly expressing activated cells could have been over-represented, although no difference in activation and CD3 levels was found between groups. At VDJ recombination sites, patients with type 1 diabetes made fewer insertions and deleted more nucleotides, a pattern implying thymic rearrangement abnormalities. Naive, central memory and regulatory TCRB repertoires appeared to be more similar among patients than among healthy donors.

On this clone: Its cognate antigen has yet to be identified. No qualities accompany the bases; no much larger clone lies one base away.

Each donor gave one peripheral blood draw, about 110 mL on average, collected into heparinised tubes. A BD FACSAria II was used to sort naive, central memory, regulatory and stem cell-like memory CD4+ T cells with a panel that included CD45RO, CCR7, CD25, CD127, CD95 and CD27. Every sorted population had a purity above 95%. PBMCs were isolated immediately by Lymphoprep density gradient centrifugation and stained directly without culture. So that batch effects would be minimized, each experiment stained and sorted samples in pairs, pairing one healthy donor with one patient. The High Capacity cDNA Reverse Transcription Kit was used to reverse transcribe all of the isolated RNA, meaning that expressed TCRB transcripts were what got sequenced. Deep immunoSEQ sequencing was applied to naive, central memory and regulatory T cell samples, giving an average of about 3.8 million total reads per sample. Sorted cells were lysed in RLT buffer, and RNA was extracted using DNase-treated RNeasy Micro or Mini kits according to cell number. Each cell subset was processed separately to prevent cross-contamination, with patient and healthy donor samples processed together. Using the immunoSEQ multiplex PCR, TCRB sequences were amplified from cDNA into 87-bp fragments spanning the CDR3 region. Sequencing of the amplicons was done on the Illumina HiSeq platform. On the study's bioinformatics: Synthetic template baselines were used to correct PCR bias computationally, reads within Hamming distance 2 were collapsed, and singletons that could not be merged were discarded. Reads were aligned against IMGT so that V, D and J genes, CDR3 length and insertions or deletions at six rearrangement sites could be assigned. Within each subset, clonotype counts were normalized to sorted cell number, and only after that were true diversity and Gini coefficients computed with the tcR R package. The overlap coefficient, calculated on TCRB nucleotide sequences, was used to measure repertoire sharing. TCRdb limited this immuneACCESS table to in-frame rearrangements with V and J called. A share of clones is missing; checked studies link under half to unresolved V genes, and the rest is unexplained. V and J calls and clone size are given by that table; D and trimming were obtained from the DNA. The sample has 20,000 to 25,000 clones on record, 60% to 75% of them singletons. The ten largest clonotypes hold over 2% of the sample.

Recombination joined TRBV29-1 with TRBJ2-7; no D gene is confidently identified. This receptor was obtained from a woman aged 40-49 years in good health. The sequenced material came from Tregs from blood. The cell subset or site label corresponds to: regulatory CD4+ T cells. The nucleotides are TGCAGCGCCTCGAACCTGGGCAGCGAGCAGTACTTC. This is translated as CSASNLGSEQYF.